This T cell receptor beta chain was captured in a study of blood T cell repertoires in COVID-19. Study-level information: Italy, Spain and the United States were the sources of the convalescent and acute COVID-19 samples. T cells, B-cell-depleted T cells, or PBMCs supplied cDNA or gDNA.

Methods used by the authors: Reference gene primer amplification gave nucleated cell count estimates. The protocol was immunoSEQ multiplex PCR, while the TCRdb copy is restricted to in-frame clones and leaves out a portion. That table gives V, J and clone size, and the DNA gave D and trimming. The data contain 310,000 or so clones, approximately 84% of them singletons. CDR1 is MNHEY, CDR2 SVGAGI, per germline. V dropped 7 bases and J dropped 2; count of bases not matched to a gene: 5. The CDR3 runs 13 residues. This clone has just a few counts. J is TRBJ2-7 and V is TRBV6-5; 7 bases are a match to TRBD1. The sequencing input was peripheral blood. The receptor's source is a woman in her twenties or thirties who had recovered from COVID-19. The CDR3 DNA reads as TGTGCCAGCAAAGGGGACAGAGCCTACGAGCAGTACTTC. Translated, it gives CASKGDRAYEQYF.